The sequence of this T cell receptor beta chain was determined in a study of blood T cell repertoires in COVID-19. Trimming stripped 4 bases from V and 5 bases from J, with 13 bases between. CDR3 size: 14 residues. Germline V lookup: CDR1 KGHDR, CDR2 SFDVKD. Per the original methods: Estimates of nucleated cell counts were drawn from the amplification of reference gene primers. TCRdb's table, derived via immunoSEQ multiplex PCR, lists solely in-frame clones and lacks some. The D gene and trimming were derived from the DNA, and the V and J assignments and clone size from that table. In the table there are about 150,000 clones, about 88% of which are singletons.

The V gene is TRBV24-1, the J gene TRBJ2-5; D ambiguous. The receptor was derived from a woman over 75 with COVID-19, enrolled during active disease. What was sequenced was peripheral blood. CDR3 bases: TGTGCCACCAGTGACGCGCCGCCGTATGAGACCCAGTACTTC. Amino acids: CATSDAPPYETQYF.